This passage covers 9 T cell receptor beta chains from one sample sequenced in a study of shared clonotypes between healthy human individuals. The assay was immunoSEQ multiplex PCR, and TCRdb's table has in-frame clones only and misses some. The sample shows about 1.1 million clones, approximately 80% of them seen only once. The specimen sequenced was memory CD4+ T cells from PBMCs. Subset noted: CD45RA-negative fraction. The source is a man younger than 35 in good health. Some clones in this sample may be carry-over from other donors' samples.

The chain combines TRBV2 with TRBJ2-3; D remains ambiguous. Germline values: CDR1 SNHLY, CDR2 FYNNEI. This CDR3 is 16 amino acids long. Trimming took off 5 bases at V and 0 bases at J, with 15 bases between the two ends. For the CDR3, the DNA is TGTGCCAGCAGTCTCTTCCCGACCCCTAGCACAGATACGCAGTATTTT. The encoded protein is CASSLFPTPSTDTQYF.

Only a few counts were recorded for this clone. The V call is TRBV28, the J call TRBJ1-1; no clear D. The CDR3 consists of 13 residues. In germline, CDR1 is MDHEN, CDR2 SYDVKM. The ends were cut back, 1 base at V and 11 bases at J, with 14 bases in the middle. In DNA, the CDR3 is TGTGCCAGCAGTTTATCGGGGAGAAAGGAGGCTTTCTTT. Protein: CASSLSGRKEAFF. The whole variable domain, remainder taken from reference TRBV28 and TRBJ1-1, is DVKVTQSSRYLVKRTGEKVFLECVQDMDHENMFWYRQDPGLGLRLIYFSYDVKMKEKGDIPEGYSVSREKKERFSLILESASTNQTSMYLCASSLSGRKEAFFGQGTRLTVV.

The V gene is TRBV5-1, the J gene TRBJ2-1; 8 nucleotides align to TRBD2. In germline, CDR1 is SGHRS, CDR2 YFSETQ. The junction had 3 bases not matched to a gene; V was cut back by 0 bases and J by 7 bases. This CDR3 has 14 residues. The CDR3 DNA follows: TGCGCCAGCAGCTTGGGGGGGACTAGTAATGAGCAGTTCTTC. Protein: CASSLGGTSNEQFF.

The J gene is TRBJ2-5, the V gene TRBV7-6; no clear D gene. The CDR3 has 11 residues. The V gene lost 6 bases and the J gene lost 1 base, with 3 bases spanning the gap. The germline V gene encodes CDR1 SGHVS and CDR2 FNYEAQ. The CDR3 loop reads CASRFQETQYF. The CDR3 nucleotides are TGTGCCAGCAGGTTCCAAGAGACCCAGTACTTC.

There are a few counts of this clone. This chain joins TRBV19 and TRBJ2-7; 9 positions agree with TRBD2. CDR1 LNHDA and CDR2 SQIVND come from the germline V gene (reference sequence). With V trimmed by 7 bases and J by 5 bases, 12 bases remained unmatched. The CDR3 contains 15 residues. The CDR3 DNA follows: TGTGCCAGTAAACCGCATAGCGGGAGAACCCACGAGCAGTACTTC. Amino acids: CASKPHSGRTHEQYF.

The rearrangement uses TRBV7-8 and TRBJ1-5, with 8 bases lining up with TRBD1. There are 16 residues in the CDR3. The V segment lost 5 bases and the J segment 4 bases; nucleotides outside the gene matches: 10. Germline lookup yields CDR1 SGHVS and CDR2 FQNEAQ. The CDR3 DNA follows: TGTGCCAGCAGCCCCCGGACAGGGCCCGAGAATCAGCCCCAGCATTTT. Protein sequence: CASSPRTGPENQPQHF.

The gene calls are TRBV9 and TRBJ1-3; TRBD1 matches at 9 bases. The germline V gene encodes CDR1 SGDLS and CDR2 YYNGEE. The CDR3 contains 17 residues. Unmatched junction bases numbered 7, after V lost 3 bases and J lost 0 bases. The CDR3 DNA follows: TGTGCCAGCAGCGCCACCGGACAGGGGCCCTCTGGAAACACCATATATTTT. Protein product: CASSATGQGPSGNTIYF.

The chain joins TRBV5-4 to TRBJ1-4; D uncertain. V shed 0 bases and J shed 0 bases, with 6 bases lying between them. The germline V gene encodes CDR1 SGHNT and CDR2 YYREEE (reference sequence). The CDR3 extends over 15 amino acids. CDR3 DNA: TGTGCCAGCAGCTTGGGGCCGGCAACTAATGAAAAACTGTTTTTT. It specifies CASSLGPATNEKLFF.

This chain connects TRBV9 to TRBJ2-2, with D hard to call. This CDR3 contains 16 residues. Germline CDR1 reads SGDLS; CDR2 reads YYNGEE. V was clipped by 0 bases and J by 0 bases, with 9 bases between them. The CDR3 is CASSVVSGANTGELFF. DNA of the CDR3: TGTGCCAGCAGCGTAGTCTCTGGGGCGAACACCGGGGAGCTGTTTTTT.